The 11 T cell receptor beta chains below were found in one sample sequenced in a study of beta chain features in type 1 diabetes. Expressed TCRB transcripts were sequenced because the isolated RNA had all been reverse transcribed beforehand. Method: immunoSEQ multiplex PCR; TCRdb's copy keeps in-frame clones and lacks some. The repertoire holds roughly 230,000 clones, 9.6% seen once, with under 0.035% in the top ten. The sequencing input was naive CD4+ T cells from blood. The receptors originated from a young woman in good health.

V usage is TRBV6-1 and J usage is TRBJ1-4, with D unclear. This CDR3 region has 14 residues. Germline lookup yields CDR1 MNHNS and CDR2 SASEGT. The V and J ends lost 4 bases and 5 bases respectively, with 11 bases between them. The CDR3, as DNA: TGTGCCAGCAGTGTTGGAGGAGGAAATGAAAAACTGTTTTTT. Its protein is CASSVGGGNEKLFF.

The J gene is TRBJ1-1, the V gene TRBV7-9, with 7 bases lining up with TRBD1. The germline V gene encodes CDR1 SEHNR and CDR2 FQNEAQ (reference sequence). Trimming removed 5 bases from V and 4 bases from J; junction bases left unmatched: 19. This CDR3 spans 18 amino acids. CDR3 nucleotides: TGTGCCAGCAGCCCGAGGAGAGGGACAGCCACCGGGGGCACTGAAGCTTTCTTT. Protein sequence: CASSPRRGTATGGTEAFF.

This clone came up many times. The CDR3 loop is CATSRGASYEQYF. The DNA of the CDR3 is TGTGCCACCAGCAGAGGCGCTTCCTACGAGCAGTACTTC. V and J are TRBV15 and TRBJ2-7; D gene uncertain. V lost 1 base, J lost 1 base, and 5 bases lay in between. The germline V gene has CDR1 LNHNV and CDR2 YYDKDF (reference sequence). The CDR3 length is 13 residues.

The chain is built from TRBV11-2 and TRBJ2-3; D is unresolved. The germline V gene has CDR1 SGHAT and CDR2 FQNNGV. The CDR3 totals 13 residues. The V and J ends lost 5 bases and 2 bases respectively, with 8 bases between them. CDR3 in DNA: TGTGCCAGCAGCCTAAAACTCACAGATACGCAGTATTTT. Translated, it gives CASSLKLTDTQYF.

The rearrangement uses TRBV5-6 and TRBJ2-7, with 8 bases aligning to TRBD1. V gave up 4 bases and J gave up 2 bases; unmatched junction bases: 11. CDR1 is SGHDT, CDR2 YYEEEE, per germline. This CDR3 is 16 amino acids long. In nucleotides, the CDR3 is TGTGCCAGCAGCCCCGCTTGGGGGACAGGTCCCTACGAGCAGTACTTC. Translation gives CASSPAWGTGPYEQYF.

The chain carries TRBV19 and TRBJ2-4, with 8 positions matching TRBD2. The CDR3 consists of 18 residues. V shed 5 bases, J shed 1 base, and the junction held 13 bases outside the gene matches. Germline V gene sequence: CDR1 LNHDA, CDR2 SQIVND (reference sequence). This chain's CDR3 is CASSLAAGGGWAKNIQYF. The CDR3 DNA sequence: TGTGCCAGTAGTCTGGCCGCGGGAGGTGGATGGGCCAAAAACATTCAGTACTTC.

This clone was seen a handful of times. The chain has TRBV25-1 and TRBJ2-5, with D tentatively TRBD1 (6 bases). Trimming took 4 bases from V and 3 from J, leaving 18 bases between them. The CDR3 extends over 16 amino acids. The germline CDR1 and CDR2 sequences are MGHDK and SYGVNS. The CDR3 sequence is CASSAPSWQGKETQYF. The DNA of the CDR3 is TGTGCCAGCAGTGCCCCCTCGTGGCAGGGGAAAGAGACCCAGTACTTC.

This clone was detected many times. This chain links TRBV10-3 with TRBJ2-7; D unclear. Trimming stripped 3 bases from V and 3 bases from J, with 3 bases between. The CDR3 covers 11 residues. Germline V gene sequence: CDR1 ENHRY, CDR2 SYGVKD. As DNA, the CDR3 is TGTGCCATCAGTGATAGCTACGAGCAGTACTTC. Encoded protein: CAISDSYEQYF.

This clone was observed a few times. CDR3 sequence: CASSLRGRNSYEQYF. The DNA of the CDR3 is TGTGCCAGCAGTTTAAGGGGCCGCAACTCCTACGAGCAGTACTTC. The chain links TRBV28 to TRBJ2-7; D might be TRBD1 (5 bases). The CDR3 is made up of 15 amino acids. V gave up 2 bases and J gave up 0 bases, with 11 bases separating them. Germline CDR1 reads MDHEN; CDR2 reads SYDVKM.

This clone was seen a handful of times. The chain combines TRBV7-9 with TRBJ1-1; D not certain. Per the germline V gene, CDR1 is SEHNR and CDR2 is FQNEAQ (reference sequence). V was trimmed by 5 bases and J by 2 bases, leaving 15 bases between them. The CDR3 sequence is 15 residues long. CDR3 region: CASSPGRVGNTEAFF. The CDR3 DNA sequence: TGTGCCAGCAGCCCTGGGAGGGTCGGAAACACTGAAGCTTTCTTT.

The rearrangement uses TRBV6-6 and TRBJ1-3; D is unresolved. The CDR3 consists of 13 residues. Trimming stripped 10 bases from V and 6 bases from J, with 16 bases between. The germline V gene encodes CDR1 MNHNY and CDR2 SVGAGI (reference sequence). CDR3 sequence (DNA): TGTGCCACGTTTTCGGGTAGCGAAAACACCATATATTTT. Translating it yields CATFSGSENTIYF.